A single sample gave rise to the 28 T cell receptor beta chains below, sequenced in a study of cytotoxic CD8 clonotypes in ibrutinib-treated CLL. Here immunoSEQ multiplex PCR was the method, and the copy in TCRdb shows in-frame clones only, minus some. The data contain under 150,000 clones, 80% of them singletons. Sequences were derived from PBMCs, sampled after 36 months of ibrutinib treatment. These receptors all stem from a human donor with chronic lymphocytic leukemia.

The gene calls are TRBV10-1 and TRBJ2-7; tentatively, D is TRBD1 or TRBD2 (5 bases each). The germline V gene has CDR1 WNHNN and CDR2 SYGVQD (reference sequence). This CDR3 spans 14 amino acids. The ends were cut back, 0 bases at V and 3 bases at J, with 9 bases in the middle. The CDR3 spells CASSESGTDYEQYF. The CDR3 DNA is TGCGCCAGCAGTGAGTCGGGGACGGACTACGAGCAGTACTTC.

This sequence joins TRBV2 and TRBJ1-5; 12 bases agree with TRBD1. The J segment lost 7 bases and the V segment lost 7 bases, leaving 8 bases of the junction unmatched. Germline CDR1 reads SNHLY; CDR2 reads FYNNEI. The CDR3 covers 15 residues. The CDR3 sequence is CASNPGQGAGQPQHF. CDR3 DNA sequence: TGTGCCAGCAACCCGGGACAGGGGGCCGGACAGCCCCAGCATTTT.

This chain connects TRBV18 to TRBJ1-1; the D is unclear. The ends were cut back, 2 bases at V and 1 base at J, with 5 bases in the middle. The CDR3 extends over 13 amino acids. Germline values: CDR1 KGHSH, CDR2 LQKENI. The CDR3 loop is CASSPRENTEAFF. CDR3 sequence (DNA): TGTGCCAGCTCACCAAGGGAGAACACTGAAGCTTTCTTT.

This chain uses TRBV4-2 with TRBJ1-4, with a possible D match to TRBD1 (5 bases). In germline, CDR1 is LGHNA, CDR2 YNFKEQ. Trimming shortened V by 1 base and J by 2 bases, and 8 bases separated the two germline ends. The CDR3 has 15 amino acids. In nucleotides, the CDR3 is TGTGCCAGCAGCCAAGTGCAGGGTACTAATGAAAAACTGTTTTTT. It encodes CASSQVQGTNEKLFF.

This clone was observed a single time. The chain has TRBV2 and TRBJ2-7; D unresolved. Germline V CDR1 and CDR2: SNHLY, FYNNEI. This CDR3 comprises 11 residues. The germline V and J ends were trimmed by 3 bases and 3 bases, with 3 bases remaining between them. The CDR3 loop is CASSDFYEQYF. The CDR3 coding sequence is TGTGCCAGCAGTGACTTCTACGAGCAGTACTTC. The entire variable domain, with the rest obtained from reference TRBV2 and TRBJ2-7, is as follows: EPEVTQTPSHQVTQMGQEVILRCVPISNHLYFYWYRQILGQKVEFLVSFYNNEISEKSEIFDDQFSVERPDGSNFTLKIRSTKLEDSAMYFCASSDFYEQYFGPGTRLTVT.

CDR3 DNA sequence: TGCGCCAGCAGCGGACCAGGGGGCTACGAGCAGTACTTC. Translated, it gives CASSGPGGYEQYF. The chain employs TRBV5-1 and TRBJ2-7, with 7 bases aligning to TRBD1. V was clipped by 4 bases and J by 3 bases; unmatched bases: 4. This CDR3 has 13 residues. Germline V CDR1 and CDR2: SGHRS, YFSETQ.

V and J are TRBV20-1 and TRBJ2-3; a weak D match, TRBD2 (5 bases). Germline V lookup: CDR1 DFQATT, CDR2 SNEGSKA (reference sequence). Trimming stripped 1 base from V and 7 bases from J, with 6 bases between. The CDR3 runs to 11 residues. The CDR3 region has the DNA TGCAGTGCTAGAGCGGGAAATACGCAGTATTTT. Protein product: CSARAGNTQYF.

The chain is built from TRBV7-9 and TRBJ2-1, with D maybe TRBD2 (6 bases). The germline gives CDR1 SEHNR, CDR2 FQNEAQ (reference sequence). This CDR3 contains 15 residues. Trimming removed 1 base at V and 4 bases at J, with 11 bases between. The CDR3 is CASSLDGGAYNEQFF. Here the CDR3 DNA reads TGTGCCAGCAGCTTAGACGGGGGAGCTTACAATGAGCAGTTCTTC.

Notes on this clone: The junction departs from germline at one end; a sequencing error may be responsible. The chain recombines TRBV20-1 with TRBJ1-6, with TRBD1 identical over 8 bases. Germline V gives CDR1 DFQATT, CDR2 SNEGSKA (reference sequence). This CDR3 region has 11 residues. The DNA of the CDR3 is TGCAGTGCCAGAGGGACAGGACCCCTCCACTTT. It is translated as CSARGTGPLHF.

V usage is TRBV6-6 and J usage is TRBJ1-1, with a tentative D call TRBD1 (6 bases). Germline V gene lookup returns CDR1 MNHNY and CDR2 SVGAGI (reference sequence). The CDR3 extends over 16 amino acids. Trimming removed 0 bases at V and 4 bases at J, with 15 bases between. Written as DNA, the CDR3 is TGTGCCAGCAGTTACTCGGTTTCAGGGGCGCTCACTGAAGCTTTCTTT. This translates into CASSYSVSGALTEAFF.

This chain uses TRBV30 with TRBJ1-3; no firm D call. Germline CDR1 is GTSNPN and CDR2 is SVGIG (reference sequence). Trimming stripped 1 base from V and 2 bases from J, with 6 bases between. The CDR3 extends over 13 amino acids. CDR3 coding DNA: TGTGCCTGGAGTGCGCAGGCTGGAAACACCATATATTTT. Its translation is CAWSAQAGNTIYF.

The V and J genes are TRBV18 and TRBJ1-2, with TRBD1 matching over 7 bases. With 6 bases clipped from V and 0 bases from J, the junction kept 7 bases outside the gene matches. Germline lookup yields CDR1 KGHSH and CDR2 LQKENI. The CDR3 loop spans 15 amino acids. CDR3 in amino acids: CASSDLGTANYGYTF. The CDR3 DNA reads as TGTGCCAGCTCCGACCTCGGGACAGCTAACTATGGCTACACCTTC.

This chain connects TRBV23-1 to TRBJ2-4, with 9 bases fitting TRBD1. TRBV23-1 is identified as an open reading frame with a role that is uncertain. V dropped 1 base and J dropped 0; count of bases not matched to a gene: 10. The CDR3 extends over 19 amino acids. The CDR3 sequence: CASSQCQTGGLLAKNIQYF. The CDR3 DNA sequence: TGCGCCAGCAGTCAATGCCAGACAGGGGGACTTCTAGCCAAAAACATTCAGTACTTC.

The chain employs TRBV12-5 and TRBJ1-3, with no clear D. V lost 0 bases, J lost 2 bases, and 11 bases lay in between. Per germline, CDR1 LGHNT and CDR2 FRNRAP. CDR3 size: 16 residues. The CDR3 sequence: CASGLVISGAGNTIYF. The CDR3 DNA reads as TGTGCTAGTGGTTTGGTAATCTCCGGAGCTGGAAACACCATATATTTT.

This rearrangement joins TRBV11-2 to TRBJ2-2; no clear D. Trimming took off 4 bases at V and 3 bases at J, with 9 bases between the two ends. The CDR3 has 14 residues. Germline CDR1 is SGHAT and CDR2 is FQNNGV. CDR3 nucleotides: TGTGCCAGCAGCTCGAATTCTTACACCGGGGAGCTGTTTTTT. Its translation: CASSSNSYTGELFF.

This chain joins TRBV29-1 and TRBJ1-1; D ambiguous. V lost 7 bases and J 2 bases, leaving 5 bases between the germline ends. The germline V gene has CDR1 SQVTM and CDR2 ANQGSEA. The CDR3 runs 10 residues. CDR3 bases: TGCAGCGCCTCAAACACTGAAGCTTTCTTT. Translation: CSASNTEAFF.

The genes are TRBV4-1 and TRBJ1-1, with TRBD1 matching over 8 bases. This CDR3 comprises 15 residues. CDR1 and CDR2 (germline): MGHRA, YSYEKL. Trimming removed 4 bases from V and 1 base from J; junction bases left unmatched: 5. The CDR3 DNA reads TGCGCCAGCAGCCCCGTCAGGGGGCCGAACACTGAAGCTTTCTTT. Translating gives CASSPVRGPNTEAFF.

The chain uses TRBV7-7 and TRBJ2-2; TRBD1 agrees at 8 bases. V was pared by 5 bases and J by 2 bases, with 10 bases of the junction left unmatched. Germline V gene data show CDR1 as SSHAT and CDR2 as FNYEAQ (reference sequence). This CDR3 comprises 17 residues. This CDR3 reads CASSATGALDNTGELFF. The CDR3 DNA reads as TGTGCCAGCAGCGCGACAGGGGCCCTGGACAACACCGGGGAGCTGTTTTTT.

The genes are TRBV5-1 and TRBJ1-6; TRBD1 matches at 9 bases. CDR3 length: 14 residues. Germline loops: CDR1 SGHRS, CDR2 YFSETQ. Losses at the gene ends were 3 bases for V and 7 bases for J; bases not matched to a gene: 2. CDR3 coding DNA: TGCGCCAGCAGCTATACAGGGGGCAATTCACCCCTCCACTTT. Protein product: CASSYTGGNSPLHF. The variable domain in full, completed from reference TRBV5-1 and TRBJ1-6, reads KAGVTQTPRYLIKTRGQQVTLSCSPISGHRSVSWYQQTPGQGLQFLFEYFSETQRNKGNFPGRFSGRQFSNSRSEMNVSTLELGDSALYLCASSYTGGNSPLHFGNGTRLTVT.

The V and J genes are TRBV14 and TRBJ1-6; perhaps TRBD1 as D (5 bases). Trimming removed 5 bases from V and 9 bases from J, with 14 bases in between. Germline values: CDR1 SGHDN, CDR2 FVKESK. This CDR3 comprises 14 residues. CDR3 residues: CASSSGRRSSPLHF. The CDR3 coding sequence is TGTGCCAGCAGCTCAGGGAGAAGAAGTTCACCCCTCCACTTT.

The CDR3 DNA sequence: TGTGCCAGCAGCTTAGCGGTCAGGGGGCACCTACAGCAGTACTTC. Translation gives CASSLAVRGHLQQYF. The chain joins TRBV7-9 to TRBJ2-7; TRBD1 matches at 8 bases. Germline values: CDR1 SEHNR, CDR2 FQNEAQ (reference sequence). With 0 bases clipped from V and 8 bases from J, the junction kept 9 bases outside the gene matches. This CDR3 is built from 15 residues. Full variable domain (remainder filled in from reference TRBV7-9 and TRBJ2-7): DTGVSQNPRHKITKRGQNVTFRCDPISEHNRLYWYRQTLGQGPEFLTYFQNEAQLEKSRLLSDRFSAERPKGSFSTLEIQRTEQGDSAMYLCASSLAVRGHLQQYFGPGTRLTVT.

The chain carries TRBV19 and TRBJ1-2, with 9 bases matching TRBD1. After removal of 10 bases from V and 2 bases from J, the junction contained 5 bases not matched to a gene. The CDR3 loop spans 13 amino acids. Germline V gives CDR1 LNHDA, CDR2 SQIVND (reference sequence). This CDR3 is CATAGQGNYGYTF. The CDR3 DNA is TGTGCCACCGCGGGACAGGGCAACTATGGCTACACCTTC.

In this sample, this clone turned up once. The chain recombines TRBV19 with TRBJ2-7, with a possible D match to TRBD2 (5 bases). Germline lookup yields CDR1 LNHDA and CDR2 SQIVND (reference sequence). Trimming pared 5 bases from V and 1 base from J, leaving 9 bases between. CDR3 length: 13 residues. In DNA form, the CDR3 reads TGTGCCAGTAGTGCGGGCCTATCCTACGAGCAGTACTTC. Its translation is CASSAGLSYEQYF.

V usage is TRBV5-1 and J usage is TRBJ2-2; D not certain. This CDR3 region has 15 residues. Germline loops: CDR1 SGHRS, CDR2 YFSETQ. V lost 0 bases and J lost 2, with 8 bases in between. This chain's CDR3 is CASSLDISNTGELFF. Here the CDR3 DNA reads TGCGCCAGCAGCTTGGATATCAGCAACACCGGGGAGCTGTTTTTT.

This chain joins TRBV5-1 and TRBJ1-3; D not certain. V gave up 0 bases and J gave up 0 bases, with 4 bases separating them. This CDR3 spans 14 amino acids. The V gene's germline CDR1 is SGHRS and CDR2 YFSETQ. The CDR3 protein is CASSLVGSGNTIYF. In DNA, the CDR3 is TGCGCCAGCAGCTTGGTGGGCTCTGGAAACACCATATATTTT.

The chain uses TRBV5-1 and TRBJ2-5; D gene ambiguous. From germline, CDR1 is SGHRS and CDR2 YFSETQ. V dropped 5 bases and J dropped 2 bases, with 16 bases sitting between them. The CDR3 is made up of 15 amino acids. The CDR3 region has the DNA TGCGCCAGCAGATGGGGATTCTTGGGTCAAGAGACCCAGTACTTC. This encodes CASRWGFLGQETQYF.

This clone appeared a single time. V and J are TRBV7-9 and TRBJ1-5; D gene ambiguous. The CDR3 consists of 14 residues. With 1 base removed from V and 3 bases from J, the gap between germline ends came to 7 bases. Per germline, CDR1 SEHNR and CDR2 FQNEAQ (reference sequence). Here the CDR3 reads CASSLGQYNQPQHF. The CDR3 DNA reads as TGTGCCAGCAGCTTAGGTCAATACAATCAGCCCCAGCATTTT. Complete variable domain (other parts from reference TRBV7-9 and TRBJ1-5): DTGVSQNPRHKITKRGQNVTFRCDPISEHNRLYWYRQTLGQGPEFLTYFQNEAQLEKSRLLSDRFSAERPKGSFSTLEIQRTEQGDSAMYLCASSLGQYNQPQHFGDGTRLSIL.

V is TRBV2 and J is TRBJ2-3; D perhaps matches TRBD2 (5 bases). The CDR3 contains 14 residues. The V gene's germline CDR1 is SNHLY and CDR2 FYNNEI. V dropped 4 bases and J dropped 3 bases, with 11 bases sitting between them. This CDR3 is CASSVRAGTDTQYF. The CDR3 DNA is TGTGCCAGCAGTGTGCGGGCGGGTACAGATACGCAGTATTTT.